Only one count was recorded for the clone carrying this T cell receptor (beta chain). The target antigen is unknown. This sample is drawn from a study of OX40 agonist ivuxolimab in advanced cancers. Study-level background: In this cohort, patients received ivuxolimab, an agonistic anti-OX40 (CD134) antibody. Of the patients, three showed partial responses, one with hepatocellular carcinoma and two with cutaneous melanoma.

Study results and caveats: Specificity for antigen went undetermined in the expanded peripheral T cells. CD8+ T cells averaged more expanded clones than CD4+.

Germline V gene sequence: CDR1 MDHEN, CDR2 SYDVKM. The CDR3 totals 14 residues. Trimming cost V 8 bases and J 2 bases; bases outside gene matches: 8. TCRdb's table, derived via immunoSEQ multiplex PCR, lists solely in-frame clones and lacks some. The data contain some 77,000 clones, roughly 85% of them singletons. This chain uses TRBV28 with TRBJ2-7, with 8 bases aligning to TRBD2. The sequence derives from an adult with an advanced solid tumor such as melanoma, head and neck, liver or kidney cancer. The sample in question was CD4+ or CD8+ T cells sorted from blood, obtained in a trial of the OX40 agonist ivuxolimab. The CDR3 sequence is CASAPSGSTYEQYF. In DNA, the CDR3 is TGTGCCAGCGCTCCAAGCGGGAGTACCTACGAGCAGTACTTC.